The clone carrying this TCR beta chain was recorded at least ten times. As yet, its antigen is unknown. V dropped 7 bases and J dropped 7; count of bases not matched to a gene: 14. Germline V gene sequence: CDR1 SGHTA, CDR2 FQGNSA. The CDR3 covers 15 residues. The sample is drawn from a study of CD8 T cells in ankylosing spondylitis. TCRdb reanalysed the 5' RACE reads using MiXCR and keeps one entry per CDR3 protein. The sample holds about 800,000 distinct CDR3 sequences; over 9.5% are singletons and the top ten take about 0.5%. Findings of the study overall: Ankylosing spondylitis blood appeared to be characterized by a TCR beta motif of about 8 highly homologous variants.

Sequencing was performed on blood, either unsorted or a sorted T cell fraction (not recorded which). The rearrangement uses TRBV7-2 and TRBJ1-1; 8 bases align to TRBD1. The sequence came from a male donor with ankylosing spondylitis. CDR3 DNA: TGTGCCAGCATCTATGGGACAGGCGACGTTAATGAAGCTTTCTTT. Translated: CASIYGTGDVNEAFF.